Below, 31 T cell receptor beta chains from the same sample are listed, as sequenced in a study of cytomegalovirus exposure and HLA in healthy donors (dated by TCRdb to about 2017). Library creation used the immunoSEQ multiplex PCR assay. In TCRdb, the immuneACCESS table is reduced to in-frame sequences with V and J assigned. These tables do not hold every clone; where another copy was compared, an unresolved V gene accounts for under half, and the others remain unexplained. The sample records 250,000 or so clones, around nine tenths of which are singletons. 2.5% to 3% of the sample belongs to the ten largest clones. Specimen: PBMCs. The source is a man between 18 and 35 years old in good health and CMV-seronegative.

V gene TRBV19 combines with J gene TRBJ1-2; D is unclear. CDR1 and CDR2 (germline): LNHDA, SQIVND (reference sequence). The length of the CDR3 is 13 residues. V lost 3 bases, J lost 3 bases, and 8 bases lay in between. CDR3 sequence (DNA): TGTGCCAGTAGTATGGGGAGGGACTATGGCTACACCTTC. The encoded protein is CASSMGRDYGYTF. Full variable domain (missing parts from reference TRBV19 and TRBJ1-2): DGGITQSPKYLFRKEGQNVTLSCEQNLNHDAMYWYRQDPGQGLRLIYYSQIVNDFQKGDIAEGYSVSREKKESFPLTVTSAQKNPTAFYLCASSMGRDYGYTFGSGTRLTVV.

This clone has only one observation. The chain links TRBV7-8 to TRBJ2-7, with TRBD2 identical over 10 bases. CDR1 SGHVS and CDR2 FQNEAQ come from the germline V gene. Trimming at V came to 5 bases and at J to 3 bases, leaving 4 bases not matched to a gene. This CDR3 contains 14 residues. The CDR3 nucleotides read TGTGCCAGCAGCACGCCTAGCGGGGGCTACGAGCAGTACTTC. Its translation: CASSTPSGGYEQYF.

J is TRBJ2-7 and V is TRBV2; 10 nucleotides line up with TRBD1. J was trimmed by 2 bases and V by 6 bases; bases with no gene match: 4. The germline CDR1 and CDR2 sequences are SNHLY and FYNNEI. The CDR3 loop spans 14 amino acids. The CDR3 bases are TGTGCCAGCAGCGCGGGACAGGGGACCTACGAGCAGTACTTC. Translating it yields CASSAGQGTYEQYF.

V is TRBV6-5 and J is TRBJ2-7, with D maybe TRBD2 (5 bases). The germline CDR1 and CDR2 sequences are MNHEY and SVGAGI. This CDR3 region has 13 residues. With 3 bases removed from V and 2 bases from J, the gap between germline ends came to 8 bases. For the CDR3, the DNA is TGTGCCAGCAGTTATGGGGAGCCCTACGAGCAGTACTTC. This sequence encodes CASSYGEPYEQYF.

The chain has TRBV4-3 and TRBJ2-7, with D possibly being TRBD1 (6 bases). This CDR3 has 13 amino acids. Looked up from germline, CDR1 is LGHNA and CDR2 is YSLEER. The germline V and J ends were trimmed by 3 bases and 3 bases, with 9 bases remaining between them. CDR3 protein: CASSQGHRYEQYF. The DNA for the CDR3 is TGCGCCAGCAGCCAGGGACACCGCTACGAGCAGTACTTC.

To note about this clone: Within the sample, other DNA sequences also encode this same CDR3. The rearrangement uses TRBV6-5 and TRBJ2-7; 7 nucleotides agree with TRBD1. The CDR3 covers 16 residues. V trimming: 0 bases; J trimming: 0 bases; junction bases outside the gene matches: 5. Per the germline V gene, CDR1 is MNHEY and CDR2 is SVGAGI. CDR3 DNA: TGTGCCAGCAGTTACTCAGGGGGCTTTAGCTCCTACGAGCAGTACTTC. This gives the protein CASSYSGGFSSYEQYF.

Written as DNA, the CDR3 is TGTGCCAGCAGCTTAGTTGTAGGGGGAGACTCTGAAGCTTTCTTT. It translates to CASSLVVGGDSEAFF. This sequence joins TRBV7-9 and TRBJ1-1; the D gene is possibly TRBD1 (6 bases). The CDR3 has 15 amino acids. Germline V gene lookup returns CDR1 SEHNR and CDR2 FQNEAQ (reference sequence). V was shortened by 1 base and J by 6 bases, with 15 bases between the two germline ends.

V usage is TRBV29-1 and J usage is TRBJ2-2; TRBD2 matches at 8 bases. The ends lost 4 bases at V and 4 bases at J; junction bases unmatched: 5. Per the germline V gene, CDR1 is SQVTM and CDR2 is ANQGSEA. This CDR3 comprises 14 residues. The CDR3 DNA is TGCAGCGTTGCAGGCGGGGGGTTCACCGGGGAGCTGTTTTTT. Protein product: CSVAGGGFTGELFF.

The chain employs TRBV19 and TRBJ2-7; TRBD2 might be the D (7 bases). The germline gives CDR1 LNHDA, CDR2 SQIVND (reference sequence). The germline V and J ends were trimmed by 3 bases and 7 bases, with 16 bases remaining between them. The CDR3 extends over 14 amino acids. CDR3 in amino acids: CASSIGGGGEEQYF. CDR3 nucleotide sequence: TGTGCCAGTAGTATTGGCGGAGGGGGGGAAGAGCAGTACTTC.

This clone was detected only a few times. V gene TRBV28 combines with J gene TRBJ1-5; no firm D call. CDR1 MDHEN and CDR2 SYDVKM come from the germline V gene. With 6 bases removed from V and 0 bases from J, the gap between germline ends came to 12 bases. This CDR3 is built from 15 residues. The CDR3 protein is CASREAGYSNQPQHF. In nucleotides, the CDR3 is TGTGCCAGCAGGGAGGCGGGGTATAGCAATCAGCCCCAGCATTTT.

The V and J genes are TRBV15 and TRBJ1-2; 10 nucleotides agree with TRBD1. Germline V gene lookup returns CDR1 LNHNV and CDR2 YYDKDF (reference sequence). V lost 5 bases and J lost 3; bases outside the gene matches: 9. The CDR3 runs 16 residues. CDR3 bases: TGTGCCACCAGCGGGAGACAGGGGGCGCGAGACTATGGCTACACCTTC. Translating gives CATSGRQGARDYGYTF.

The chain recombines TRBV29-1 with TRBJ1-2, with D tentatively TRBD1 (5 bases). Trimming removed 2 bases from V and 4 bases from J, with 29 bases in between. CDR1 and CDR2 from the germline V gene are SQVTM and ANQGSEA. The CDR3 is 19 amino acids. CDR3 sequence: CSVEQGADGIIPRIYGYTF. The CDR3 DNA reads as TGCAGCGTTGAACAGGGTGCTGATGGTATAATACCCAGAATCTATGGCTACACCTTC.

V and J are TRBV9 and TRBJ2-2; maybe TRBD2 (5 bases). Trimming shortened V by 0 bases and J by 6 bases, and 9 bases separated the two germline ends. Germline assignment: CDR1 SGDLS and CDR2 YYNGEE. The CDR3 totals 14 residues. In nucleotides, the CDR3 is TGTGCCAGCAGCGTAGAACTAGTTCCCGGGGAGCTGTTTTTT. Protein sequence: CASSVELVPGELFF.

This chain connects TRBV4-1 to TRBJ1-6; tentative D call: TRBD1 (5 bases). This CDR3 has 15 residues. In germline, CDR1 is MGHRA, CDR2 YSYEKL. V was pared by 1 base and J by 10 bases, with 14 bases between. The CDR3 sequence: CASSQAPGQESPLHF. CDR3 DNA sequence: TGCGCCAGCAGCCAAGCCCCAGGGCAGGAATCACCCCTCCACTTT.

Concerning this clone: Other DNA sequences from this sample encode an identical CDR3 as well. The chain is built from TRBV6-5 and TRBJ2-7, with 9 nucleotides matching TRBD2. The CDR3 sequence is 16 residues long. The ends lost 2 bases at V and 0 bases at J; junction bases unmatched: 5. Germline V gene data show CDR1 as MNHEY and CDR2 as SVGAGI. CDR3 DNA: TGTGCCAGCAGTTACAGCGGGGGGTTCAGCTCCTACGAGCAGTACTTC. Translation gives CASSYSGGFSSYEQYF.

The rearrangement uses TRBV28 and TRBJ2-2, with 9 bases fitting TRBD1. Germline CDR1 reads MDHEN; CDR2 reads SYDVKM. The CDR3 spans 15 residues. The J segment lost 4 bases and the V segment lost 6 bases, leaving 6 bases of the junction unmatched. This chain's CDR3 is CASRLGQGRTGELFF. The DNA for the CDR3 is TGTGCCAGCAGGTTGGGACAGGGCCGCACCGGGGAGCTGTTTTTT.

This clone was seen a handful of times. CDR3 region: CATSMGRGYTF. Here the CDR3 DNA reads TGTGCCACCTCTATGGGGCGAGGCTACACCTTC. The chain links TRBV7-2 to TRBJ1-2; maybe TRBD1 (5 bases). The CDR3 runs 11 residues. Germline V lookup: CDR1 SGHTA, CDR2 FQGNSA. Trimming left V 10 bases short and J 8 bases short, with 14 bases between. The entire variable domain, with the rest obtained from reference TRBV7-2 and TRBJ1-2, is as follows: GAGVSQSPSNKVTEKGKDVELRCDPISGHTALYWYRQSLGQGLEFLIYFQGNSAPDKSGLPSDRFSAERTGGSVSTLTIQRTQQEDSAVYLCATSMGRGYTFGSGTRLTVV.

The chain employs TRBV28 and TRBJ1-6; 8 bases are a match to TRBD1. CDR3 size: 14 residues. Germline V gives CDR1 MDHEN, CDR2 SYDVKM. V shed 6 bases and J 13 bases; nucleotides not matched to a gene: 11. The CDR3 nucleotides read TGTGCCAGCAGCTTACGACAGGGGATTCGCCCCCTCCACTTT. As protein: CASSLRQGIRPLHF.

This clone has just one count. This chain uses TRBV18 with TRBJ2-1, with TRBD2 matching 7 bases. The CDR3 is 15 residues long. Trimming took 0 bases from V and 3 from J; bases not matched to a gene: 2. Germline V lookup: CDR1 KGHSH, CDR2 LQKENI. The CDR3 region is CASSPPSGVYNEQFF. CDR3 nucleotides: TGTGCCAGCTCACCACCAAGCGGGGTCTACAATGAGCAGTTCTTC. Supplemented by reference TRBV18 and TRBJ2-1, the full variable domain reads NAGVMQNPRHLVRRRGQEARLRCSPMKGHSHVYWYRQLPEEGLKFMVYLQKENIIDESGMPKERFSAEFPKEGPSILRIQQVVRGDSAAYFCASSPPSGVYNEQFFGPGTRLTVL.

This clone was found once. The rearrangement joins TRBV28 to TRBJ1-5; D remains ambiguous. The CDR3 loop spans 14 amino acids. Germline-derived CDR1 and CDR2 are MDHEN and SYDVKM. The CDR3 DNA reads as TGTGCTGGAGGGAGTGCCCAACCATTCCAGCCCCAGCATTTT. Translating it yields CAGGSAQPFQPQHF.

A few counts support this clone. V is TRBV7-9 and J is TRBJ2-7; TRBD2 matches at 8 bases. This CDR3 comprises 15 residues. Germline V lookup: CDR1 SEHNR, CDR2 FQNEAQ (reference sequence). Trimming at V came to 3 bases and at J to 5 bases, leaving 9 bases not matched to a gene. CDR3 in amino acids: CASSFVYGTSNEQYF. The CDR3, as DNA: TGTGCCAGCAGCTTCGTATATGGGACTAGTAACGAGCAGTACTTC.

In DNA, the CDR3 is TGTGCCAGCAGCCGTACTAACGAGCAGTACTTC. Amino acid sequence: CASSRTNEQYF. This sequence joins TRBV11-2 and TRBJ2-7; the D is unclear. This CDR3 spans 11 amino acids. V dropped 5 bases and J dropped 5 bases, with 7 bases sitting between them. CDR1 and CDR2 (germline): SGHAT, FQNNGV.

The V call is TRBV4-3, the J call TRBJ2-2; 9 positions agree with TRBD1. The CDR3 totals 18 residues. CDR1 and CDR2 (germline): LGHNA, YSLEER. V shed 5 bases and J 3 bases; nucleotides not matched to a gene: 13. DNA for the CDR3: TGCGCCAGCAGCTCGACTCCGACAGGGGGGGAAGACACCGGGGAGCTGTTTTTT. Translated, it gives CASSSTPTGGEDTGELFF.

CDR3 sequence (DNA): TGTGGGAAGTGCGGGGGGGCGCGAACTGAAGCTTTCTTT. Residues: CGKCGGARTEAFF. V is TRBV12-5 and J is TRBJ1-1, with TRBD1 as a possible D gene (6 bases). The CDR3 has 13 residues. Germline V lookup: CDR1 LGHNT, CDR2 FRNRAP.

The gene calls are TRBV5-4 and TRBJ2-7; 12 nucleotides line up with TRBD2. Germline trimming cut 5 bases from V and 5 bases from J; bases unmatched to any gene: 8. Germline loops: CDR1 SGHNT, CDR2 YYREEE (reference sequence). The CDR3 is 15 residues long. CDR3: CASRLAGGKMDEQYF. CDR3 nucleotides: TGTGCCAGCAGACTAGCGGGAGGTAAAATGGACGAGCAGTACTTC.

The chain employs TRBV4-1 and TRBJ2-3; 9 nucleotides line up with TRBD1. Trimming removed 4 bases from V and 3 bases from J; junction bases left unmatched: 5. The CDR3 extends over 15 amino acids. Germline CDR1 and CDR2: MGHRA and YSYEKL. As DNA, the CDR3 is TGCGCCAGCAGCCTCGCGGGACAGGGAACAGATACGCAGTATTTT. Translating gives CASSLAGQGTDTQYF.

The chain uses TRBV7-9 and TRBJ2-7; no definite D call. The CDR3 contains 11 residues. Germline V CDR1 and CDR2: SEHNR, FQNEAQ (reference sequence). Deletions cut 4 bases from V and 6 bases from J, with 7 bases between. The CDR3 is CASSSGTEQYF. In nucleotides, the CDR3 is TGTGCCAGCAGCTCGGGTACCGAGCAGTACTTC.

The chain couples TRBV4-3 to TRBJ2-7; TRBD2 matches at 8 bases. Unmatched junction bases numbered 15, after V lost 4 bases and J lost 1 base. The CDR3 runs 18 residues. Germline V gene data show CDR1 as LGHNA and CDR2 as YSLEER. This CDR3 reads CASSRGPMGGRWSYEQYF. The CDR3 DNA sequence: TGCGCCAGCAGCCGAGGCCCTATGGGCGGGAGGTGGTCCTACGAGCAGTACTTC.

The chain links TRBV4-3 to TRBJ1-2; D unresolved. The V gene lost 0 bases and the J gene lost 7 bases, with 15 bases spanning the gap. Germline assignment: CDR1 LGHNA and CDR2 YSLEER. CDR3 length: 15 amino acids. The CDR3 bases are TGCGCCAGCAGCCAAGACCCCCCCCCAAATTTTGGCTACACCTTC. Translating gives CASSQDPPPNFGYTF.

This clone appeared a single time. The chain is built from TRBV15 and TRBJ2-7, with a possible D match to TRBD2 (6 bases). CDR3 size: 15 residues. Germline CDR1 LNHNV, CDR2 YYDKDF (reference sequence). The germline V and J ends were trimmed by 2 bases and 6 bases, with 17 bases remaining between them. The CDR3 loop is CATSRNPGLASEQYF. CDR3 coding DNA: TGTGCCACCAGCAGAAACCCAGGTCTAGCGAGCGAGCAGTACTTC.

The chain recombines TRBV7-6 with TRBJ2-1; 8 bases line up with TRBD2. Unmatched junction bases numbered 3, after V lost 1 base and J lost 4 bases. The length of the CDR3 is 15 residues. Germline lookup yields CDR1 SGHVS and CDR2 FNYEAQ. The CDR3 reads CASSLVGRGYNEQFF. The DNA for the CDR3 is TGTGCCAGCAGCTTAGTCGGGAGGGGTTACAATGAGCAGTTCTTC. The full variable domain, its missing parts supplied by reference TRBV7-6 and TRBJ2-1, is GAGVSQSPRYKVTKRGQDVALRCDPISGHVSLYWYRQALGQGPEFLTYFNYEAQQDKSGLPNDRFSAERPEGSISTLTIQRTEQRDSAMYRCASSLVGRGYNEQFFGPGTRLTVL.